This T cell receptor (beta chain) appears in the sequencing data of a study of blood T cell repertoires in COVID-19. Study information: Whether acute or convalescent, the COVID-19 samples came from the United States, Italy and Spain. From T cells, B-cell-depleted T cells, or PBMCs came the material, which was cDNA or gDNA.

The length of the CDR3 is 16 residues. V was pared by 8 bases and J by 0 bases, with 7 bases of the junction left unmatched. Germline V CDR1 and CDR2: LNHDA, SQIVND (reference sequence). Per the authors' pipeline: Scientists estimated how many nucleated cells there were by amplifying reference gene primers. Clones were read by immunoSEQ multiplex PCR, and TCRdb kept only the in-frame ones, dropping some. That table furnishes V, J and clone size, whereas the DNA furnished D and trimming. Among tens of thousands of clones listed, 75% to 85% were seen once. The chain joins TRBV19 to TRBJ2-1; TRBD2 matches at 10 bases. This clonotype was obtained from a middle-aged man with acute or convalescent COVID-19. The source material was peripheral blood. In DNA form, the CDR3 reads TGTGCCAGTTCAAGCGGGGGGGGAACCTCCTACAATGAGCAGTTCTTC. Its translation is CASSSGGGTSYNEQFF.